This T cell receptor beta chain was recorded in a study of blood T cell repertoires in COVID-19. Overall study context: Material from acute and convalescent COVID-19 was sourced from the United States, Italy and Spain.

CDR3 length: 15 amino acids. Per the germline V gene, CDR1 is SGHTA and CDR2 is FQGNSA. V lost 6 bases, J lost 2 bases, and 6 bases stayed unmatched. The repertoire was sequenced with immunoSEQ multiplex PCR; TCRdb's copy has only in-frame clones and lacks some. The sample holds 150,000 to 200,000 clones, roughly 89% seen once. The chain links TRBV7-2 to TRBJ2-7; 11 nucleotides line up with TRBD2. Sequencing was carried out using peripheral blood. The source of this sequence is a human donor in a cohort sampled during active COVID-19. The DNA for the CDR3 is TGTGCCAGCAGTACGGGACTAGCGGTAACCTACGAGCAGTACTTC. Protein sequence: CASSTGLAVTYEQYF.